This TCR beta chain was retrieved from a study of blood T cell repertoires in COVID-19. Across the study: Samples representing acute and convalescent COVID-19 were sourced from the United States, Italy and Spain.

From germline, CDR1 is SEHNR and CDR2 FQNEAQ (reference sequence). Unmatched junction bases numbered 6, after V lost 5 bases and J lost 11 bases. CDR3 size: 12 residues. Only in-frame clones appear in the TCRdb table, and some are missing; sequencing was by immunoSEQ multiplex PCR. The top ten hold 0.8% to 0.85% of the sample, which has fewer than 500,000 clones, 70% to 90% seen once. The clonotype originates from a young man with COVID-19, enrolled during active disease. Sample: peripheral blood. The chain recombines TRBV7-9 with TRBJ1-1, with 9 bases aligning to TRBD1. The DNA for the CDR3 is TGTGCCAGCAGCCGGACAGGGGAGATCGCTTTCTTT. Translation gives CASSRTGEIAFF.